This entry lists 12 T cell receptor beta chains sequenced from one sample in a study of shared clonotypes between healthy human individuals. Generated by immunoSEQ multiplex PCR, the TCRdb table keeps only in-frame clones and is missing some. The sample gives 450,000 to 650,000 clones, 70% to 80% of which show up once; more than 10% is in the top ten. Specimen: PBMCs. The receptor source for this set is a middle-aged woman in good health. Some clones in this sample may be carry-over from other donors' samples.

This sequence joins TRBV28 and TRBJ1-1; no clear D gene. Germline V gives CDR1 MDHEN, CDR2 SYDVKM. The V end lost 3 bases, the J end lost 4 bases, and 12 bases lay between the germline ends. The CDR3 runs to 14 residues. DNA for the CDR3: TGTGCCAGCAGTTTGGACGGTTCCGCCACTGAAGCTTTCTTT. Protein: CASSLDGSATEAFF.

The chain employs TRBV7-2 and TRBJ2-3; 8 positions agree with TRBD1. CDR3 length equals 17 residues. The germline V gene has CDR1 SGHTA and CDR2 FQGNSA. V lost 5 bases to trimming and J lost 1 base; unmatched junction nucleotides: 11. The chain's CDR3 is CASSLRSTGAGTDTQYF. CDR3 coding DNA: TGTGCCAGCAGCCTTAGGTCGACAGGGGCCGGCACAGATACGCAGTATTTT.

The chain links TRBV11-2 to TRBJ2-2, with D unresolved. V lost 5 bases, J lost 3 bases, and 7 bases lay in between. From germline, CDR1 is SGHAT and CDR2 FQNNGV. This CDR3 region has 13 residues. The CDR3 is CASSRLHTGELFF. Here the CDR3 DNA reads TGTGCCAGCAGCAGACTTCACACCGGGGAGCTGTTTTTT.

The CDR3 here is CASSLRGRTSGPNNEQFF. CDR3 coding DNA: TGTGCCAGCAGCTTAAGGGGTCGGACTAGCGGGCCAAACAATGAGCAGTTCTTC. The chain uses TRBV7-3 and TRBJ2-1; TRBD2 matches 11 bases. The ends lost 1 base at V and 5 bases at J; junction bases unmatched: 10. Germline CDR1 and CDR2: SGHTA and FQGTGA. The CDR3 extends over 18 amino acids.

This chain uses TRBV6-6 with TRBJ2-1; TRBD1 or TRBD2 may be the D gene (5 bases each). This CDR3 region has 15 residues. V was cut by 0 bases and J by 3 bases, with 9 bases left in between. Germline CDR1 and CDR2: MNHNY and SVGAGI (reference sequence). CDR3 sequence reads: CASSYSGAFYNEQFF. CDR3 sequence (DNA): TGTGCCAGCAGTTACTCCGGGGCCTTCTACAATGAGCAGTTCTTC.

As for this clone: The same CDR3 arises from other DNA sequences in this sample as well. This sequence joins TRBV11-1 and TRBJ2-5; no reliable D call. CDR3 length: 12 amino acids. Germline CDR1 SGHAT, CDR2 FQDESV (reference sequence). With 4 bases removed from V and 5 bases from J, the gap between germline ends came to 8 bases. The CDR3 region has the DNA TGTGCCAGCAGCTCTAGACGGGAGACCCAGTACTTC. Translating gives CASSSRRETQYF.

In regard to this clone: One base away lies a much larger clone, so this may be a sequencing read error. The rearrangement links TRBV2 to TRBJ2-7, with a possible D match to TRBD1 (5 bases). V was cut by 2 bases and J by 8 bases, with 10 bases left in between. The CDR3 has 12 residues. CDR1 and CDR2 from the germline V gene are SNHLY and FYNNEI. In DNA form, the CDR3 reads TGTGCCAGCAGTGAACAGGGATACAAGCAGTACTTC. The encoded protein is CASSEQGYKQYF.

Of note for this clone: Other DNA sequences in the same sample also yield this CDR3. The CDR3 sequence is CASSLDRAPTEAFF. The DNA of the CDR3 is TGCGCCAGCAGCTTGGACCGAGCCCCCACTGAAGCTTTCTTT. This rearrangement joins TRBV5-1 to TRBJ1-1, with D unresolved. The length of the CDR3 is 14 residues. Germline CDR1 SGHRS, CDR2 YFSETQ. V shed 0 bases and J shed 4 bases, with 10 bases lying between them.

DNA for the CDR3: TGTGCCAGCTCCCGGACAGGGGGGTTGGGGGAGCAGTACTTC. Its protein product is CASSRTGGLGEQYF. The chain employs TRBV18 and TRBJ2-7, with 10 bases matching TRBD1. The CDR3 covers 14 residues. Germline CDR1 is KGHSH and CDR2 is LQKENI. The V gene end was trimmed by 6 bases and the J gene end by 7 bases; junction bases not matched to a gene: 9.

The chain has TRBV28 and TRBJ2-1, with 10 positions matching TRBD1. CDR3 length: 16 residues. Germline CDR1 and CDR2: MDHEN and SYDVKM. With 3 bases clipped from V and 4 bases from J, the junction kept 6 bases outside the gene matches. CDR3 coding DNA: TGTGCCAGCAGTTTCCCCCGGACAGGGGGGTACAATGAGCAGTTCTTC. Encoded protein: CASSFPRTGGYNEQFF.

The rearrangement uses TRBV23-1 and TRBJ2-4, with 8 bases aligning to TRBD1. TRBV23-1 carries the ORF label, with uncertain function. The CDR3 extends over 17 amino acids. The ends lost 10 bases at V and 0 bases at J; junction bases unmatched: 14. The CDR3 region is CANGGQGYRIAKNIQYF. Written as DNA, the CDR3 is TGCGCCAATGGAGGACAGGGATATAGGATAGCCAAAAACATTCAGTACTTC.

Comment on this clone: The same CDR3 arises from other DNA sequences in this sample as well. This rearrangement joins TRBV7-2 to TRBJ2-7, with 9 bases aligning to TRBD2. Germline V CDR1 and CDR2: SGHTA, FQGNSA. The CDR3 is made up of 15 amino acids. The V segment lost 0 bases and the J segment 0 bases; nucleotides outside the gene matches: 0. In nucleotides, the CDR3 is TGTGCCAGCAGCTTAGCAGCGGGGGGCTCCTACGAGCAGTACTTC. It translates to CASSLAAGGSYEQYF.